Each of the 25 T cell receptor beta chains below was sequenced from the same sample in a study of OX40 agonist ivuxolimab in advanced cancers. Libraries were prepared through the immunoSEQ multiplex PCR assay. In TCRdb, the immuneACCESS table is reduced to in-frame sequences with V and J assigned. These tables do not hold every clone; where another copy was compared, an unresolved V gene accounts for under half, and the others remain unexplained. The sample yields about 85,000 clones; around 87% were counted once. The leading ten clones occupy more than 0.3% of the sample. The sample was CD4+ or CD8+ T cells sorted from blood, taken in a trial of the OX40 agonist ivuxolimab. These receptors all stem from an adult with an advanced solid tumor such as melanoma, head and neck, liver or kidney cancer.

This clone was detected only once. Other DNA sequences in this specimen translate into the identical CDR3. The chain employs TRBV18 and TRBJ2-3, with D unresolved. The CDR3 is 13 amino acids. The germline gives CDR1 KGHSH, CDR2 LQKENI. Trimming shortened V by 3 bases and J by 4 bases, and 8 bases separated the two germline ends. DNA of the CDR3: TGTGCCAGCTCACCCCGGGCCGCAGATACGCAGTATTTT. Translating gives CASSPRAADTQYF.

The chain joins TRBV18 to TRBJ1-4; 9 nucleotides agree with TRBD1. The CDR3 contains 14 residues. V trimming: 3 bases; J trimming: 10 bases; junction bases outside the gene matches: 6. Germline V lookup: CDR1 KGHSH, CDR2 LQKENI. The chain's CDR3 is CASSPRDRAGKLFF. DNA for the CDR3: TGTGCCAGCTCACCGAGGGACAGGGCGGGAAAACTGTTTTTT.

The genes are TRBV19 and TRBJ1-2, with a weak D call TRBD1 (5 bases). The CDR3 length is 13 residues. Trimming stripped 6 bases from V and 9 bases from J, with 17 bases between. The germline gives CDR1 LNHDA, CDR2 SQIVND (reference sequence). In nucleotides, the CDR3 is TGTGCCAGTAGCCCACGGGACGTAGCCAGCTACACCTTC. It translates to CASSPRDVASYTF.

The chain has TRBV27 and TRBJ2-1; TRBD1 matches 10 bases. The CDR3 has 15 residues. The junction had 6 bases not matched to a gene; V was cut back by 3 bases and J by 7 bases. CDR1 MNHEY and CDR2 SMNVEV come from the germline V gene (reference sequence). The CDR3 DNA follows: TGTGCCAGCAGTTTTAGACAGGGGGCGGGAAATGAGCAGTTCTTC. Protein sequence: CASSFRQGAGNEQFF.

The V call is TRBV11-3, the J call TRBJ2-2, with 7 bases lining up with TRBD2. V lost 1 base to trimming and J lost 6 bases; unmatched junction nucleotides: 8. This CDR3 is built from 16 residues. The germline V gene encodes CDR1 SGHNT and CDR2 YENEEA. CDR3 in DNA: TGTGCCAGCAGCTTAGGGAGCGGGAAGCGCCCCGGGGAGCTGTTTTTT. It codes for CASSLGSGKRPGELFF.

V gene TRBV5-4 combines with J gene TRBJ2-1; 8 bases are shared with TRBD1. This CDR3 comprises 15 residues. CDR1 and CDR2 from the germline V gene are SGHNT and YYREEE (reference sequence). The trim removed 2 bases at V and 3 bases at J, leaving 4 bases unmatched. In DNA, the CDR3 is TGTGCCAGCAGCTTACCGGACAGGGTCTACAATGAGCAGTTCTTC. Translated: CASSLPDRVYNEQFF.

The CDR3 nucleotides read TGTGCCAGCAGCGTTCGGACTAGCGGTAGCACAGATACGCAGTATTTT. Translated: CASSVRTSGSTDTQYF. The J gene is TRBJ2-3, the V gene TRBV9, with 10 bases lining up with TRBD2. Germline V gene lookup returns CDR1 SGDLS and CDR2 YYNGEE. Germline trimming cut 2 bases from V and 0 bases from J; bases unmatched to any gene: 3. The CDR3 totals 16 residues.

The CDR3 reads CASSILAARNRYEQYV. Here the CDR3 DNA reads TGTGCCAGTAGTATATTAGCAGCGAGGAACCGCTACGAGCAGTACGTC. The V and J genes are TRBV19 and TRBJ2-7; D gene uncertain. This CDR3 comprises 16 residues. Germline CDR1 LNHDA, CDR2 SQIVND (reference sequence). V lost 2 bases, J lost 3 bases, and 17 bases lay in between.

The chain joins TRBV18 to TRBJ2-7, with D maybe TRBD2 (5 bases). Trimming pared 2 bases from V and 6 bases from J, leaving 8 bases between. The CDR3 spans 12 residues. Looked up from germline, CDR1 is KGHSH and CDR2 is LQKENI. The CDR3 sequence is CASSPSGVEQYV. Here the CDR3 DNA reads TGTGCCAGCTCACCATCCGGGGTCGAGCAGTACGTC.

J is TRBJ2-2 and V is TRBV4-2, with D hard to call. The CDR3 has 15 residues. Germline values: CDR1 LGHNA, CDR2 YNFKEQ. V shed 1 base and J shed 3 bases, with 9 bases lying between them. The CDR3 sequence is CASSQGQGDTGELFF. CDR3 nucleotide sequence: TGTGCCAGCAGCCAAGGGCAAGGAGACACCGGGGAGCTGTTTTTT.

The rearrangement links TRBV11-2 to TRBJ2-5; 7 bases align to TRBD1. J lost 5 bases, V lost 1 base, and 7 bases had no gene match. Germline lookup yields CDR1 SGHAT and CDR2 FQNNGV. This CDR3 is 15 amino acids long. DNA of the CDR3: TGTGCCAGCAGCTTAGGTCTAGGGGGCCAGGAGACCCAGTACTTC. This codes for CASSLGLGGQETQYF.

The V call is TRBV27, the J call TRBJ1-5; D remains unclear. Germline CDR1 MNHEY, CDR2 SMNVEV (reference sequence). The CDR3 runs to 15 residues. Deletions cut 6 bases from V and 4 bases from J, with 16 bases between. The CDR3 region has the DNA TGTGCCAGCAGCCCTCGCGGATACCCTAATCAGCCCCAGCATTTT. Its protein product is CASSPRGYPNQPQHF.

The CDR3, as DNA: TGTGCCAGCAGTGTACCGAACACTGAAGCTTTCTTT. Translation gives CASSVPNTEAFF. The chain recombines TRBV27 with TRBJ1-1; D is unclear. Germline CDR1 MNHEY, CDR2 SMNVEV (reference sequence). The CDR3 contains 12 residues. Deletions cut 5 bases from V and 1 base from J, with 5 bases between.

This chain connects TRBV5-1 to TRBJ2-1; possible D gene TRBD2, 5 bases. CDR1 and CDR2 (germline): SGHRS, YFSETQ. The ends were cut back, 9 bases at V and 0 bases at J, with 10 bases in the middle. The CDR3 covers 13 residues. CDR3: CATSRDSYNEQFF. In DNA, the CDR3 is TGCGCCACTTCCCGGGACTCCTACAATGAGCAGTTCTTC.

The chain is built from TRBV5-1 and TRBJ1-1; maybe TRBD1 (5 bases). Germline loops: CDR1 SGHRS, CDR2 YFSETQ. V was shortened by 0 bases and J by 4 bases, with 7 bases between the two germline ends. CDR3 length equals 13 residues. This chain's CDR3 is CASSLEGTTEAFF. The CDR3, as DNA: TGCGCCAGCAGCTTGGAGGGGACCACTGAAGCTTTCTTT.

The chain uses TRBV5-5 and TRBJ1-5; 11 bases line up with TRBD1. The J segment lost 6 bases and the V segment lost 4 bases, leaving 6 bases of the junction unmatched. From germline, CDR1 is SGHKS and CDR2 YYEKEE (reference sequence). The CDR3 is 15 residues long. CDR3 sequence reads: CASSKDRGRGQPQHF. CDR3 sequence (DNA): TGTGCCAGCAGCAAGGACAGGGGGCGAGGTCAGCCCCAGCATTTT. Filled out from reference TRBV5-5 and TRBJ1-5, the complete variable domain reads DAGVTQSPTHLIKTRGQQVTLRCSPISGHKSVSWYQQVLGQGPQFIFQYYEKEERGRGNFPDRFSARQFPNYSSELNVNALLLGDSALYLCASSKDRGRGQPQHFGDGTRLSIL.

V and J are TRBV2 and TRBJ1-5; 7 nucleotides agree with TRBD1. Germline V gene data show CDR1 as SNHLY and CDR2 as FYNNEI. V was pared by 6 bases and J by 1 base, with 3 bases of the junction left unmatched. This CDR3 is 14 amino acids long. CDR3 sequence reads: CASSEQGSNQPQHF. The CDR3 DNA reads as TGTGCCAGCAGCGAACAGGGGAGCAATCAGCCCCAGCATTTT.

J is TRBJ2-2 and V is TRBV7-3, with 7 bases fitting TRBD2. This CDR3 contains 19 residues. The V and J ends lost 2 bases and 4 bases, in that order; junction bases with no gene match: 16. Germline CDR1 reads SGHTA; CDR2 reads FQGTGA. CDR3 sequence: CASSLFPLTSVQGTGELFF. In nucleotides, the CDR3 is TGTGCCAGCAGCTTATTCCCTCTAACTAGCGTTCAGGGCACCGGGGAGCTGTTTTTT. Together with reference TRBV7-3 and TRBJ2-2, the CDR3 gives the full variable domain: GAGVSQTPSNKVTEKGKYVELRCDPISGHTALYWYRQSLGQGPEFLIYFQGTGAADDSGLPNDRFFAVRPEGSVSTLKIQRTERGDSAVYLCASSLFPLTSVQGTGELFFGEGSRLTVL.

V is TRBV6-1 and J is TRBJ2-7, with D tentatively TRBD2 (6 bases). V was trimmed by 7 bases and J by 1 base, leaving 8 bases between them. Per the germline V gene, CDR1 is MNHNS and CDR2 is SASEGT. The CDR3 covers 12 residues. The CDR3 is CASNRGSYEQYV. DNA for the CDR3: TGTGCCAGCAATCGGGGGTCCTACGAGCAGTACGTC.

The chain employs TRBV19 and TRBJ2-6; TRBD1 might be the D (6 bases). Germline V gene lookup returns CDR1 LNHDA and CDR2 SQIVND (reference sequence). V gave up 5 bases and J gave up 8 bases, with 16 bases separating them. The CDR3 extends over 15 amino acids. In DNA form, the CDR3 reads TGTGCCAGTAGTTACTACCCCGGGACAACCAACGTCCTGACTTTC. Translating it yields CASSYYPGTTNVLTF.

The chain carries TRBV6-1 and TRBJ1-2; a possible D gene is TRBD1 (5 bases). Trimming took off 6 bases at V and 2 bases at J, with 7 bases between the two ends. Per the germline V gene, CDR1 is MNHNS and CDR2 is SASEGT. This CDR3 has 12 amino acids. This chain's CDR3 is CASRGRNYGYTF. The CDR3 nucleotides are TGTGCCAGCAGGGGACGGAACTATGGCTACACCTTC.

CDR3 loop: CASSPPTSGLGNEQFF. In DNA, the CDR3 is TGTGCCAGCAGCCCGCCGACTAGCGGCCTGGGCAATGAGCAGTTCTTC. The chain links TRBV5-4 to TRBJ2-1, with 9 positions matching TRBD2. This CDR3 comprises 16 residues. The germline gives CDR1 SGHNT, CDR2 YYREEE (reference sequence). The J segment lost 6 bases and the V segment lost 4 bases, leaving 11 bases of the junction unmatched.

This clone has just one count. The rearrangement links TRBV27 to TRBJ1-2, with 10 bases identical to TRBD1. The CDR3 is 15 residues long. Germline values: CDR1 MNHEY, CDR2 SMNVEV (reference sequence). V shed 3 bases and J 5 bases; nucleotides not matched to a gene: 6. This CDR3 is CASSLGTGEGYGYTF. The CDR3 DNA sequence: TGTGCCAGCAGTTTGGGGACAGGGGAAGGATATGGCTACACCTTC.

The J gene is TRBJ1-3, the V gene TRBV18; no clear D. The CDR3 length is 13 residues. V dropped 7 bases and J dropped 4 bases, with 11 bases sitting between them. The germline CDR1 and CDR2 sequences are KGHSH and LQKENI. In DNA, the CDR3 is TGTGCCAGCTTCAGGAGTGAGGGAAACACCATATATTTT. Translating it yields CASFRSEGNTIYF.

This chain links TRBV25-1 with TRBJ2-1, with D perhaps matching TRBD1 (6 bases). The CDR3 has 16 amino acids. Trimming removed 1 base at V and 7 bases at J, with 17 bases between. Germline-derived CDR1 and CDR2 are MGHDK and SYGVNS. The CDR3, as DNA: TGTGCCAGCAGTGAATCGGGACAAACCCTAAGGAATGAGCAGTTCTTC. This sequence encodes CASSESGQTLRNEQFF.